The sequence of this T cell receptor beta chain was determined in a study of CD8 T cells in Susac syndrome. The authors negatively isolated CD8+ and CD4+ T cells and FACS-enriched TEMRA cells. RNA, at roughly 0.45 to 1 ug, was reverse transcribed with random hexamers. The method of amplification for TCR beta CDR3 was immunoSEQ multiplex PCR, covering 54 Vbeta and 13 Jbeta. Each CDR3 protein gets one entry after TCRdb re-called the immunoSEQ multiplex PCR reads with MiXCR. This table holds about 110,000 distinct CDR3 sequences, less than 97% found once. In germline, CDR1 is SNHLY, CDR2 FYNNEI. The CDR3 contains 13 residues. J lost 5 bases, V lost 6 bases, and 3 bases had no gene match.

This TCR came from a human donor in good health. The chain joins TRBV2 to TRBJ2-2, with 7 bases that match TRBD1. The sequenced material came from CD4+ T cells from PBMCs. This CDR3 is CASRTGITGELFF. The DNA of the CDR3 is TGTGCCAGCAGGACAGGGATTACCGGGGAGCTGTTTTTT.